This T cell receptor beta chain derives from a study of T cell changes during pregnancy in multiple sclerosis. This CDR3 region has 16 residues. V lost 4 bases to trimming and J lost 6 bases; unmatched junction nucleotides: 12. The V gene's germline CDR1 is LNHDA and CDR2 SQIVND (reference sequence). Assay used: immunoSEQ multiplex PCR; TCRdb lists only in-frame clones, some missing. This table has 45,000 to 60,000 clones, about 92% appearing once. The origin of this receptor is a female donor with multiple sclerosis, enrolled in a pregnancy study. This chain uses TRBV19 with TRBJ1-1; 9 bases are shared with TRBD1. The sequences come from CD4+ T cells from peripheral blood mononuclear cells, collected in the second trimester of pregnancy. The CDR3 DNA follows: TGTGCCAGTAGTACCATAGCTACAGGGGGCGGGTCTGAAGCTTTCTTT. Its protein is CASSTIATGGGSEAFF. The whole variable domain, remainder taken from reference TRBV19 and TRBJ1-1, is DGGITQSPKYLFRKEGQNVTLSCEQNLNHDAMYWYRQDPGQGLRLIYYSQIVNDFQKGDIAEGYSVSREKKESFPLTVTSAQKNPTAFYLCASSTIATGGGSEAFFGQGTRLTVV.